A selection of T cell receptor beta chains follows, all from one sample in a study of T cells after yellow fever vaccination. TCRdb re-called the 5' RACE reads with MiXCR, one entry per CDR3 protein. The sample lists tens of thousands of distinct CDR3 sequences; about 6.6% were seen once. Source: CD8+ T cells not binding an NS4B(214-222) dextramer, sorted from PBMCs, taken 45 days after the first yellow fever vaccination. Receptor source: a man aged 18 to 30 who received the YFV17D yellow fever vaccine. Both conserved end residues are part of each CDR3. The D gene is left open where the match is weak. The size entry is marked missing in some rows and otherwise reads once, few, many or a size class.

CDR3 protein	CDR3 DNA	clone size	J gene	V gene	D gene
CASSIVTRTEQPQHF	TGTGCCAGTAGTATAGTAACCAGAACGGAACAGCCCCAGCATTTT	-	TRBJ1-5	TRBV19	-
CASRTAGLGNTGELFF	TGTGCCAGTAGAACCGCAGGGTTAGGAAACACCGGGGAGCTGTTTTTT	-	TRBJ2-2	TRBV19	-
CASRIRGGKYEQFF	TGTGCCAGCAGAATCAGGGGAGGCAAATATGAGCAGTTCTTC	few	TRBJ2-1	TRBV5-6	-
CASSLGDVGGHLTF	TGTGCCAGCAGCTTGGGGGACGTAGGCGGTCACCTGACTTTC	-	TRBJ2-6	TRBV5-4	-
CASSPIWGDTGELFF	TGCGCCAGCAGCCCTATCTGGGGCGACACCGGGGAGCTGTTTTTT	few	TRBJ2-2	TRBV5-1	-
CASSTSGVGDEQFF	TGTGCCAGTAGTACTAGCGGGGTCGGAGATGAGCAGTTCTTC	-	TRBJ2-1	TRBV19	TRBD2
CASSVGLAGDEQYF	TGTGCCAGCAGCGTAGGGCTAGCGGGGGACGAGCAGTACTTC	many	TRBJ2-7	TRBV9	TRBD2
CASSLGAGSPHNEQFF	TGTGCCAGCAGCTTAGGCGCAGGGTCCCCGCACAATGAGCAGTTCTTC	-	TRBJ2-1	TRBV13	-
CSARDLRAGEKLFF	TGCAGTGCTAGAGATCTCAGGGCCGGAGAAAAACTGTTTTTT	-	TRBJ1-4	TRBV20-1	-
CASSVPGQRSYEQYF	TGTGCCAGTAGTGTACCGGGACAGAGGTCTTACGAGCAGTACTTC	few	TRBJ2-7	TRBV19	TRBD1
CASSQRTGTGFYEQYF	TGTGCCAGCAGCCAACGGACCGGGACAGGATTTTACGAGCAGTACTTC	many	TRBJ2-7	TRBV3-1	TRBD1
CSVRLDPNTGELFF	TGCAGTGTGCGTCTAGATCCCAACACCGGGGAGCTGTTTTTT	few	TRBJ2-2	TRBV20-1	-
CASSYRGEGYEQYF	TGTGCCAGCAGTTACAGGGGTGAAGGGTACGAGCAGTACTTC	few	TRBJ2-7	TRBV6-2/TRBV6-3	-
CATSGGTSGVTDTQYF	TGTGCCACCAGCGGGGGGACTAGCGGGGTCACAGATACGCAGTATTTT	-	TRBJ2-3	TRBV15	TRBD2
CASSQETGFTGELFF	TGCGCCAGCAGCCAGGAGACAGGGTTCACCGGGGAGCTGTTTTTT	-	TRBJ2-2	TRBV4-1	TRBD1
CASRSGDNYGYTF	TGTGCCAGCAGAAGCGGGGATAACTATGGCTACACCTTC	few	TRBJ1-2	TRBV7-9	-
CASSPWGAGSPLHF	TGTGCCAGCAGCCCTTGGGGGGCAGGATCACCCCTCCACTTT	-	TRBJ1-6	TRBV9	-
CASREGQPTGNTEAFF	TGTGCCAGCAGGGAAGGACAGCCGACAGGGAACACTGAAGCTTTCTTT	few	TRBJ1-1	TRBV12-3/TRBV12-4	-
CASSLLLGGPYNEQFF	TGTGCCAGCAGCTTATTGCTAGGGGGTCCCTACAATGAGCAGTTCTTC	many	TRBJ2-1	TRBV7-2	-
CASSLPGGWNTGELFF	TGTGCCAGCAGCTTACCAGGGGGCTGGAACACCGGGGAGCTGTTTTTT	few	TRBJ2-2	TRBV5-8	TRBD1
CASGDRGPPLYEQYF	TGTGCCAGCGGCGACAGGGGCCCACCCCTCTACGAGCAGTACTTC	many	TRBJ2-7	TRBV2	TRBD1
CASSFLGSGGKTQYF	TGTGCCAGCAGCTTCTTAGGTAGCGGGGGCAAAACCCAGTACTTC	many	TRBJ2-5	TRBV7-6	TRBD2
CASSYANNSPLHF	TGTGCCAGCAGTTATGCGAACAATTCACCCCTCCACTTT	many	TRBJ1-6	TRBV6-5	-
CASSPLEGNQPQHF	TGTGCCAGCAGCCCACTGGAGGGCAATCAGCCCCAGCATTTT	many	TRBJ1-5	TRBV7-6	-
CASSQDRLAGSTDTQYF	TGCGCCAGCAGCCAAGATCGGCTAGCGGGAAGCACAGATACGCAGTATTTT	-	TRBJ2-3	TRBV4-3	TRBD2
CASSHRTGRNTGELFF	TGTGCCAGCAGTCATCGGACAGGTCGAAACACCGGGGAGCTGTTTTTT	many	TRBJ2-2	TRBV7-8	TRBD1
CASSFTVGRTDEKLFF	TGTGCCAGCAGCTTTACGGTGGGAAGGACAGATGAAAAACTGTTTTTT	many	TRBJ1-4	TRBV11-1	-
CAISESGGLDEQFF	TGTGCCATCAGTGAGTCAGGGGGGCTAGATGAGCAGTTCTTC	many	TRBJ2-1	TRBV10-3	-
CASSPFPRQRDGYTF	TGTGCCAGCAGCCCCTTCCCGAGGCAAAGGGATGGCTACACCTTC	-	TRBJ1-2	TRBV7-3	-
CASSFRTGWNTEAFF	TGCGCCAGCAGCTTCCGGACGGGATGGAACACTGAAGCTTTCTTT	few	TRBJ1-1	TRBV5-1	-
CASSMGTSGYTDTQYF	TGTGCCAGTAGTATGGGGACTAGCGGTTACACAGATACGCAGTATTTT	-	TRBJ2-3	TRBV19	TRBD2
CASSIRIPYEQYF	TGTGCCAGCAGTATAAGGATACCCTACGAGCAGTACTTC	few	TRBJ2-7	TRBV12-3/TRBV12-4	-
CASMGREKMNTEAFF	TGTGCCAGTATGGGCAGGGAGAAAATGAACACTGAAGCTTTCTTT	many	TRBJ1-1	TRBV19	-
CATSISGGTGELFF	TGTGCCACCAGCATTAGCGGGGGCACCGGGGAGCTGTTTTTT	many	TRBJ2-2	TRBV15	TRBD2
CATSRDRVTGRTMNTEAFF	TGTGCCACCAGCAGAGATCGGGTTACGGGACGTACTATGAACACTGAAGCTTTCTTT	many	TRBJ1-1	TRBV15	-
CAISLGSGRDFEKLFF	TGTGCCATCAGTCTCGGTTCGGGGCGGGATTTTGAAAAACTGTTTTTT	many	TRBJ1-4	TRBV10-3	-
CSAGVGASNQPQHF	TGCAGTGCCGGGGTAGGGGCTAGCAATCAGCCCCAGCATTTT	few	TRBJ1-5	TRBV20-1	-
CSVVDRDNYGYTF	TGCAGCGTCGTCGACAGGGATAACTATGGCTACACCTTC	many	TRBJ1-2	TRBV29-1	TRBD1
CASSYGETGELFF	TGTGCCAGCAGTTACGGGGAAACCGGGGAGCTGTTTTTT	many	TRBJ2-2	TRBV6-2/TRBV6-3	-
CASTISSGRLVYEQYF	TGTGCCAGCACCATATCGTCCGGACGGCTGGTCTACGAGCAGTACTTC	few	TRBJ2-7	TRBV6-5	-
CASSHPGIAGEQGTDTQYF	TGTGCCAGCAGCCACCCGGGAATAGCGGGGGAGCAAGGCACAGATACGCAGTATTTT	few	TRBJ2-3	TRBV4-2	TRBD2
CASTQRGVYNEQFF	TGTGCCAGCACCCAGCGAGGAGTTTACAATGAGCAGTTCTTC	few	TRBJ2-1	TRBV11-2	-
CASSGTGGGYTF	TGCGCCAGCAGCGGGACAGGGGGCGGCTACACCTTC	many	TRBJ1-2	TRBV5-1	TRBD1
CASSGDFSYEQYF	TGTGCCAGTAGTGGGGACTTCTCGTACGAGCAGTACTTC	few	TRBJ2-7	TRBV19	-
CASSFSWQGNQPQHF	TGTGCCAGCAGCTTCAGTTGGCAGGGTAATCAGCCCCAGCATTTT	many	TRBJ1-5	TRBV5-6	-
CASSQVAEGTDTQYF	TGCGCCAGCAGCCAAGTAGCGGAGGGGACAGATACGCAGTATTTT	-	TRBJ2-3	TRBV4-1	-
CASRGGGIATDTQYF	TGTGCCAGCAGAGGAGGGGGAATAGCTACAGATACGCAGTATTTT	many	TRBJ2-3	TRBV12-3/TRBV12-4	-
CASSIGALRGQPQHF	TGTGCCAGTAGTATAGGGGCCTTGAGGGGCCAGCCCCAGCATTTT	-	TRBJ1-5	TRBV19	-
CASSLVGEEAFF	TGTGCCAGCAGTTTGGTCGGGGAGGAAGCTTTCTTT	many	TRBJ1-1	TRBV12-3/TRBV12-4	-
CASTSGGPSNYNEQFF	TGTGCCAGCACCAGCGGAGGGCCCTCGAATTACAATGAGCAGTTCTTC	many	TRBJ2-1	TRBV11-2	-